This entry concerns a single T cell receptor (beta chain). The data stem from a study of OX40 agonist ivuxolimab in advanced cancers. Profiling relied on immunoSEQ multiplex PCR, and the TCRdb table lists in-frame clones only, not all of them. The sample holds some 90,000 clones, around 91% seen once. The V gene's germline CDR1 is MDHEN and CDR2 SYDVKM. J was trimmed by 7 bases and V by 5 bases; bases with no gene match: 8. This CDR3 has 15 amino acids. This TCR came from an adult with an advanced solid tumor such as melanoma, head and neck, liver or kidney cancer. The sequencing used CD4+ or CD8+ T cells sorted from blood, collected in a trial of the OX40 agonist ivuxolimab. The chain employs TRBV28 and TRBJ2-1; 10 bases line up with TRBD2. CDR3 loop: CASSHSGRLSNEQFF. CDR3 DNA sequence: TGTGCCAGCAGTCATAGCGGGAGGTTATCAAATGAGCAGTTCTTC.